The clone carrying this T cell receptor beta chain is labeled large. Its antigen is not known. This entry comes from a study of T cells in localized non-small cell lung cancer. The study, taken as a whole, reports: Heterogeneity is still possible, as just one tumor region was sequenced.

Clones were sequenced by immunoSEQ multiplex PCR, and TCRdb holds only the in-frame ones, with some missing. The sample carries about 5,000 clones, 85% recorded once. Germline CDR1 and CDR2: SGDLS and YYNGEE. The CDR3 totals 14 residues. The junction had 5 bases not matched to a gene; V was cut back by 4 bases and J by 6 bases. The source is a woman aged 40-70 years with stage II lung adenocarcinoma. The V and J genes are TRBV9 and TRBJ2-1; 9 nucleotides align to TRBD1. The source material was PBMCs, sampled before any cancer treatment. CDR3 in amino acids: CASSPRDRANEQFF. Written as DNA, the CDR3 is TGTGCCAGCAGCCCGCGGGACAGGGCCAATGAGCAGTTCTTC.